A selection of T cell receptor beta chains follows, all from one sample in a study of blood T cell repertoires in COVID-19. Some clones are missing from TCRdb's copy, which holds only in-frame ones; the method was immunoSEQ multiplex PCR. The sample shows tens of thousands of clones, roughly 88% of them seen only once. The sequenced sample was peripheral blood. All receptors come from a man in his fifties or sixties with COVID-19, enrolled during active disease. Each CDR3 is given with its conserved first and last residue. The order of the fields is CDR3 protein, J gene, V gene.

CDR3aa: CAIGESGTDTQYF; j_gene: TRBJ2-3; v_gene: TRBV7-2
CDR3aa: CASSVQGTPDTQYF; j_gene: TRBJ2-3; v_gene: TRBV9
CDR3aa: CASSPRSGETAFF; j_gene: TRBJ1-1; v_gene: TRBV18
CDR3aa: CASSQEAFSNQPQHF; j_gene: TRBJ1-5; v_gene: TRBV4-2
CDR3aa: CAWSAVLNEKLFF; j_gene: TRBJ1-4; v_gene: TRBV30
CDR3aa: CASSLSPDRVDYGYTF; j_gene: TRBJ1-2; v_gene: TRBV6-2/TRBV6-3
CDR3aa: CASSQDWDRGRGTQYF; j_gene: TRBJ2-5; v_gene: TRBV4-3
CDR3aa: CASSEYRSSGSGEQYF; j_gene: TRBJ2-7; v_gene: TRBV25-1
CDR3aa: CASSLGARATEAFF; j_gene: TRBJ1-1; v_gene: TRBV28
CDR3aa: CASSRLRGRRRTDTQYF; j_gene: TRBJ2-3; v_gene: TRBV11-2
CDR3aa: CASSPDRGGDTGELFF; j_gene: TRBJ2-2; v_gene: TRBV11-3
CDR3aa: CASSPGNEQFF; j_gene: TRBJ2-1; v_gene: TRBV12-3/TRBV12-4
CDR3aa: CASSLKGSGANVLTF; j_gene: TRBJ2-6; v_gene: TRBV2
CDR3aa: CASSLDPEGNTEAFF; j_gene: TRBJ1-1; v_gene: TRBV7-9
CDR3aa: CASSQLNYHEERVYEQYF; j_gene: TRBJ2-7; v_gene: TRBV3-1/TRBV3-2
CDR3aa: CASSLFDRESSYEQYF; j_gene: TRBJ2-7; v_gene: TRBV5-6
CDR3aa: CASSTGTVSDTQYF; j_gene: TRBJ2-3; v_gene: TRBV21-1
CDR3aa: CASSTGWNTEAFF; j_gene: TRBJ1-1; v_gene: TRBV2
CDR3aa: CASSQVVLGANEQFF; j_gene: TRBJ2-1; v_gene: TRBV4-1
CDR3aa: CASSRSGTEYGYTF; j_gene: TRBJ1-2; v_gene: TRBV6-5
CDR3aa: CASSLQIEQYF; j_gene: TRBJ2-7; v_gene: TRBV7-9
CDR3aa: CASSSTGGLNTEAFF; j_gene: TRBJ1-1; v_gene: TRBV7-3
CDR3aa: CASSYSMGGRSSTDTQYF; j_gene: TRBJ2-3; v_gene: TRBV6-2/TRBV6-3
CDR3aa: CASSLDRNWDTEAFF; j_gene: TRBJ1-1; v_gene: TRBV5-8
CDR3aa: CASSQGSVTGELFF; j_gene: TRBJ2-2; v_gene: TRBV4-1
CDR3aa: CASTLLTAAVEQFF; j_gene: TRBJ2-1; v_gene: TRBV6-5
CDR3aa: CASRQDSSYGYTF; j_gene: TRBJ1-2; v_gene: TRBV2
CDR3aa: CASSPPQRGGEDQPQHF; j_gene: TRBJ1-5; v_gene: TRBV19
CDR3aa: CASSLWAFGYNEQFF; j_gene: TRBJ2-1; v_gene: TRBV5-4
CDR3aa: CASSPAGQGAVSGELFF; j_gene: TRBJ2-2; v_gene: TRBV7-2
CDR3aa: CASSQASGMDYGYTF; j_gene: TRBJ1-2; v_gene: TRBV4-2
CDR3aa: CAWSPDRVYGYTF; j_gene: TRBJ1-2; v_gene: TRBV30
CDR3aa: CSVVPGLAHEQFF; j_gene: TRBJ2-1; v_gene: TRBV29-1
CDR3aa: CASGFRALHTEAFF; j_gene: TRBJ1-1; v_gene: TRBV12-5
CDR3aa: CASSVATANTEAFF; j_gene: TRBJ1-1; v_gene: TRBV5-1
CDR3aa: CASSVQGGVGTEAFF; j_gene: TRBJ1-1; v_gene: TRBV19
CDR3aa: CASSYGTGGETQYF; j_gene: TRBJ2-5; v_gene: TRBV6-5
CDR3aa: CASKKVGGSSYEQYF; j_gene: TRBJ2-7; v_gene: TRBV19
CDR3aa: CASSLEIGGGNSPLHF; j_gene: TRBJ1-6; v_gene: TRBV11-2
CDR3aa: CASSEIGHPTGELFF; j_gene: TRBJ2-2; v_gene: TRBV25-1
CDR3aa: CASSPLPGGSRSYEQYF; j_gene: TRBJ2-7; v_gene: TRBV7-9
CDR3aa: CASSGTTRHFNEQFF; j_gene: TRBJ2-1; v_gene: TRBV10-1
CDR3aa: CASSIGPGQSYEQYF; j_gene: TRBJ2-7; v_gene: TRBV19
CDR3aa: CASSSTHRGINTDTQYF; j_gene: TRBJ2-3; v_gene: TRBV27
CDR3aa: CASSQGRQILF; j_gene: TRBJ1-2; v_gene: TRBV4-2
CDR3aa: CASSFLWSNEQFF; j_gene: TRBJ2-1; v_gene: TRBV28
CDR3aa: CVPHCRGLGNQPQHF; j_gene: TRBJ1-5; v_gene: TRBV7-5
CDR3aa: CATSDPTGGSYNEQFF; j_gene: TRBJ2-1; v_gene: TRBV24-1
CDR3aa: CASRGLAGWTGELFF; j_gene: TRBJ2-2; v_gene: TRBV19
CDR3aa: CASRPRVDSYTDTQYF; j_gene: TRBJ2-3; v_gene: TRBV7-9
CDR3aa: CASRPSRDRAPTANEKLFF; j_gene: TRBJ1-4; v_gene: TRBV28
CDR3aa: CASSIGQAQETQYF; j_gene: TRBJ2-5; v_gene: TRBV19
CDR3aa: CASSQPEQINTEAFF; j_gene: TRBJ1-1; v_gene: TRBV7-9
CDR3aa: CASSLGQGATTMGEKLFF; j_gene: TRBJ1-4; v_gene: TRBV7-9
CDR3aa: CASSPRTSRSTDTQYF; j_gene: TRBJ2-3; v_gene: TRBV11-2